The rows below give T cell receptor beta chains drawn from one sample of a study of T cell responses to AZD1222 COVID-19 vaccine. Data came from immunoSEQ multiplex PCR; TCRdb stores just in-frame clones and leaves some out. The sample records about 160,000 clones, more than 85% being singletons. The material was peripheral blood, obtained 28 days after the second AZD1222 dose. These receptors all come from an adult who received the AZD1222 COVID-19 vaccine. Both conserved end residues are part of each CDR3. Fields, in order: D gene, clone size, V gene, J gene, CDR3 protein, CDR3 DNA. A D gene is named only where the DNA matches it firmly. Some rows mark clone size as missing; the rest say once, few, many or name a class of expanded clone.

TRBD1	-	TRBV18	TRBJ1-4	CASSPPGTENEKLFF	TGTGCCAGCTCACCTCCCGGGACAGAGAATGAAAAACTGTTTTTT
TRBD1	-	TRBV3-1/TRBV3-2	TRBJ2-7	CASSQVLPGQEISSYEQYF	TGTGCCAGCAGCCAAGTTTTACCGGGACAGGAAATAAGCTCCTACGAGCAGTACTTC
-	-	TRBV30	TRBJ2-5	CAGLTRGETQYF	TGTGCCGGCTTGACACGGGGGGAGACCCAGTACTTC
-	few	TRBV5-1	TRBJ1-3	CASSAYKGRGNTIYF	TGCGCCAGCAGCGCCTACAAGGGTCGTGGAAACACCATATATTTT
TRBD2	once	TRBV19	TRBJ2-1	CASSLAGVYNEQFF	TGTGCCAGCTCCTTAGCGGGAGTCTACAATGAGCAGTTCTTC
TRBD1	-	TRBV28	TRBJ2-3	CASSSEGGAADTQYF	TGTGCCAGCAGTTCCGAAGGGGGCGCGGCAGATACGCAGTATTTT
TRBD1	-	TRBV6-4	TRBJ1-2	CASSETGTGFGYTF	TGTGCCAGCAGTGAGACGGGGACAGGGTTTGGCTACACCTTC
-	-	TRBV29-1	TRBJ1-1	CSVEIPLGMNTEAFF	TGCAGCGTTGAAATTCCCCTAGGGATGAACACTGAAGCTTTCTTT
-	-	TRBV28	TRBJ1-1	CASSINRDLMNTEAFF	TGTGCCAGCAGTATAAACAGGGACCTCATGAACACTGAAGCTTTCTTT
TRBD2	-	TRBV24-1	TRBJ2-3	CATSAATSGSLDTQYF	TGTGCCACCAGTGCCGCGACTAGCGGGAGTTTAGATACGCAGTATTTT
-	-	TRBV18	TRBJ2-1	CASSPPMSGGWGNEQFF	TGTGCCAGCTCACCACCGATGAGCGGAGGATGGGGGAATGAGCAGTTCTTC